Listed below are T cell receptor beta chains from one sample, sequenced in a study of regulatory T cells in long-lasting Graves disease. MiXCR, applied by TCRdb to the multiplex PCR reads, yields one record per CDR3 protein. The sample has more than 400,000 distinct CDR3 sequences, 16% seen once. The sample was also reused in another study, on T cells in Graves' hyperthyroidism and ophthalmopathy.

The specimen was peripheral blood mononuclear cells (PBMCs), collected at new diagnosis, from a patient treated with antithyroid drugs. Receptors were obtained from a woman aged 25 to 45 with Graves disease. The CDR3 runs from the conserved cysteine through the conserved F or W.

V gene: TRBV7-9; CDR3 protein: CASSSQEPASGYTF
V gene: TRBV11-2; CDR3 protein: CASSLARGRSTGELFF
V gene: TRBV19; CDR3 protein: CASSTSGLETQYF
V gene: TRBV10-2; CDR3 protein: CASSPDRGHRNTIYF
V gene: TRBV19; CDR3 protein: CASTSGFYNEQFF
V gene: TRBV4-1; CDR3 protein: CASSQDTLNQPQHF
V gene: TRBV6-1; CDR3 protein: CASSPSAGDPDTQYF
V gene: TRBV6-1; CDR3 protein: CASKIPGAKSEQYF
V gene: TRBV20-1; CDR3 protein: CSARGGGTETQYF
V gene: TRBV11-2; CDR3 protein: CASSFRLAATDTQYF
V gene: TRBV11-2; CDR3 protein: CASSLGQGTHQPQHF
V gene: TRBV5-1; CDR3 protein: CASSLILAGAMPDTQYF
V gene: TRBV7-9; CDR3 protein: CASSLGQDEKLFF
V gene: TRBV6-1; CDR3 protein: CASSEFFPTGQDTIYF
V gene: TRBV20-1; CDR3 protein: CSARTGGISSYNEQFF
V gene: TRBV7-2; CDR3 protein: CASSLARETDTIYF
V gene: TRBV11-2; CDR3 protein: CASSLTASGSRLLNTGELFF
V gene: TRBV28; CDR3 protein: CASTPAGTGQYEQYF